This entry is about one TCR beta chain. Its target antigen remains unknown. Per-nucleotide qualities are absent, and no much larger clonotype sits a single base away. The sample originates from a study of cytomegalovirus exposure and HLA in healthy donors listed by TCRdb under 2017. General notes on the study: According to an earlier analysis of 587 of the donors, about 179 million T cells yielded 117 million unique TCR beta sequences and around 300 Gb of sequence data. The study profiled the T cell repertoires of 500 to 800 subjects by immunosequencing and related them to cytomegalovirus serostatus. To decide whether each TCR beta V gene segment behaved as functional or pseudogenic, an earlier analysis of approximately 620 of the donors relied on high-throughput TCR beta sequencing. Four or five DR-DQ haplotypes were treated as single units for association and clustering because of strong linkage in the cohort. Rather than drawing on any new phenotypic data, the later analysis identified candidate immune exposures from TCR beta sequences and the way those sequences occurred across donors. Both class I and class II loci were covered by HLA typing, at four-digit resolution. Typing coverage differed by locus: A, B, C, DRB1 and DQB1 were typed in about 620-630 donors, DQA1 in about 510, DPA1 in approximately 610, and DPB1 in approximately 450. In a later genetic analysis, genome-wide SNP genotypes for about 55% of the 666 donors were used, and that subset was treated as a discovery cohort. An early release covering some 640 HLA-typed donors comprised approximately 290 gigabases of sequencing data and 85 million to 100 million unique TCR sequences. The study aimed to test whether signatures of past pathogen exposure could be identified by cataloging public T cell receptors. Donor age, sex, ethnicity and CMV serostatus were compiled together with the repertoire data. The genetic ancestry cluster associated with self-reported Caucasian donors included 65% to 90% of the approximately 410 genotyped donors. A later analysis re-analyzed previously published TCR beta repertoires from 666 donors and added high-resolution HLA genotyping to study TCR occurrence patterns. Besides the first cohort of about 730 subjects, a separate validation cohort made up of 120 different subjects was used. The study combined high-throughput TCR immunosequencing, statistical association of individual TCRs with disease status, and machine learning to predict cytomegalovirus infection status. Every repertoire in the discovery cohort had been generated on one and the same sequencing platform. On average, about 200,000 unique TCR beta nucleotide sequences were sequenced per donor among a few hundred genotyped donors of the cohort, with roughly 20% of those sequences being non-productive. The study at large found these results: In vitro tests confirmed that a few of the cytomegalovirus-associated TCR beta chains recognize cytomegalovirus antigens. At a false discovery rate of 0.05, a later analysis linked about 16,000 TCR beta sequences to specific HLA alleles. A further reported finding was that TCR beta sequences accurately predicted the HLA-A and HLA-B alleles for most subjects in the first cohort. Compared with equally common non-associated chains, HLA-associated TCR beta chains in a later analysis were more clonally expanded and had lower generation probabilities. Cytomegalovirus status was reported to be diagnosed by the classifier with high specificity and sensitivity in both the original and validation cohorts. In a later genetic analysis, fewer N-insertions in productive TCRs were reported among donors in an Asian-associated ancestry cluster than the approximately 710-donor mean. In an earlier analysis of 587 of the donors, most TCR beta V segments appeared in productive rearrangements about 87% or about 30% of the time, broadly matching IMGT annotations. Immune exposure information for the cohort was limited to CMV serostatus. Most CMV-associated TCR beta chains appeared to be HLA-restricted in a later analysis, and the HLA associations seemed to be driven largely by CMV exposure. Because some donors lacked HLA typing at each locus, the association tests relied only on the typed subset. Assigning TCR associations to individual alleles was difficult when HLA alleles, especially DR and DQ, strongly co-occurred. In a later analysis, TCR association rates were found to vary across HLA loci, with the most associated TCRs seen for DRB1 alleles and the fewest for HLA-C alleles. Sequencing depth was assumed to be roughly uniform across donors in the presence/absence analyses, though that assumption may not hold. According to a later analysis, parvovirus B19, influenza, CMV and Epstein-Barr virus appeared linked to several top co-occurrence clusters. Because counts were too low, fewer than 20 rarely observed V segments, including chromosome 9 orphons, were excluded from the earlier analysis of around 590 of the donors. The cohort was sequenced for TCR beta chains only, and without alpha or paired-chain data the features that could be detected were limited. It was suggested by the authors that the approach could potentially be generalized to other disease states and immunological phenotypes. The study gave a list of under 200 TCR beta chains associated with cytomegalovirus. In a later genetic analysis, a missense DCLRE1C variant was associated with V-gene and J-gene trimming of TCR beta chains, and the association was replicated in an independent cohort. A cluster of highly shared sequence variants was judged likely to represent a technical artifact of the sequencing pipeline. Correlated functional status among segregating V segments might reflect linkage disequilibrium, but an unknown experimental factor could not be ruled out. Across donors, most TCR sequences were observed very rarely, whereas some public TCRs were present in many individuals.

The method was the immunoSEQ multiplex PCR assay. A mixture of 60 forward primers for TCR Vbeta segments and 13 reverse primers for TCR Jbeta segments was used in the multiplex PCR. Amplification of the CDR3 region of rearranged TCR beta genes was performed with a multiplex PCR assay on genomic DNA. On the Illumina HiSeq System, the amplified TCR beta libraries were sequenced as 87-base-pair reads. The original pipeline was this. Across the roughly 700 repertoires, a later analysis counted tens of millions of unique TCR beta chains, around 11 million of which were shared by at least two donors. A nearest-neighbor algorithm error-corrected the raw reads and collapsed the reads into unique sequences, merging closely related sequences to remove PCR and sequencing errors. CDR3 sequences were aligned to IMGT reference sequences to assign V, D and J gene segments. For a sequence to be retained, at least a six-nucleotide match to both a V gene segment and a J gene segment was required. A rearrangement was called productive if the CDR3 had no stop codons and remained in frame with V and J, and every other rearrangement was called non-productive. Following IMGT convention, CDR3 was defined as the stretch from the second conserved V-encoded cysteine up to the conserved J-encoded phenylalanine. The earlier analysis of 587 of the donors excluded sequences that lacked an unambiguous match to a single V gene segment. An earlier analysis of 587 of the donors classified V segments as functional when productive rearrangements were above 56.7% and as segregating when the standard deviation between donors was above 5%. A statistical classification framework was built for diagnosing cytomegalovirus status from the catalog of TCR beta chain sequences. A later analysis assigned V and J genes by comparing TCR nucleotide sequences with IMGT/GENE-DB human TR gene sequences. Using the TCRdist pipeline, a later analysis assigned CDR3 sequences along with most-parsimonious VDJ recombination scenarios. In a later analysis, every TCR beta chain was defined by the combination of its CDR3 amino acid sequence and its V-gene family, and reads without a unique V-gene family were dropped. In a later analysis, nearly 600 highly shared, low-generation-probability nucleotide sequences were removed to address suspected cross-contamination and a sequencing artifact. A later analysis calculated a clonal expansion index for each public chain from normalized within-repertoire ranks of inferred template counts. In a later analysis, generation probabilities were computed using a VDJ recombination model fitted to out-of-frame rearrangements, and the results were checked against IGoR. A later analysis scored TCR-TCR, TCR-HLA and TCR-CMV co-occurrence with hypergeometric tests, applying a repertoire-size bias correction to TCR pairs. To estimate false discovery rates, a later analysis permuted the HLA or CMV assignments 20 times. In a later analysis, co-occurring TCRs were grouped using DBSCAN, with TCRdist sequence similarity added in when clustering inside HLA-allele-positive subsets. For co-occurrence clustering, repertoires with fewer than 30,000 or more than 120,000 public chains were excluded, along with 4 to 6 repertoires with anomalous nucleotide sharing. As stored in TCRdb, this immuneACCESS dataset retains in-frame rearrangements with V and J assigned. A fraction of the clones does not appear; measured against another copy, unresolved V genes explain less than half of the discrepancy, and the remainder lacks a known reason. V, J and clone size were drawn from that table, and D and trimming were deduced from the DNA. The table for this sample lists approximately 110,000 clones; around 77% of them were counted only once. The top ten clonotypes cover over 10% of the sample.

The cohort consisted of 666 healthy bone marrow donors. Cohort members were all nominally healthy when sampled, although unrecorded immune exposures were likely present. The donor tested CMV seropositive, placing the donor among the 290 or so seropositive members of the cohort. Each donor provided a peripheral blood sample, and peripheral blood mononuclear cells were used for TCR beta sequencing. The Qiagen DNeasy Blood Extraction Kit was used to extract genomic DNA from the blood cell samples. Sample: PBMCs. The source is a woman aged 40 to 55 in good health and CMV-seropositive.

Read as DNA, the sequence is TGTGCCAGCAGCCCGGGGACAAATTACAATGAGCAGTTCTTC. This is translated as CASSPGTNYNEQFF. The chain is made from TRBV5-4 and TRBJ2-1; matching of 6 bases hints at TRBD1 as the D gene. V lost 4 bases and J lost 4 bases; the stretch between them is 12 bases long. Based on the germline V gene (reference sequence), the CDR1 and CDR2 sequences are SGHNT and YYREEE. Counted from cysteine to phenylalanine, this CDR3 has 14 amino acids. Only the CDR3 DNA stays, 42 bases, in frame from base 1.